The rows below give T cell receptor beta chains drawn from one sample of a study of shared clonotypes between healthy human individuals. Generated by immunoSEQ multiplex PCR, the TCRdb table keeps only in-frame clones and is missing some. The sample has more than 400,000 clones; around 95% are singletons. Input material: naive CD4+ T cells sorted from blood. The source is a woman in her twenties or thirties in good health. Each CDR3 is given with its conserved first and last residue. The D gene is left open where the match is weak.

>TRBV15|TRBD1|TRBJ2-3
CATSREGGEASGTDTQYF
>TRBV27|-|TRBJ2-7
CASSWGLSQSYEQYF
>TRBV19|TRBD1|TRBJ2-1
CASSVTAGGEWVFQFF
>TRBV19|-|TRBJ2-4
CASSIVGAAKNIQYF
>TRBV27|TRBD1|TRBJ1-1
CASRSWGTGNTEAFF
>TRBV28|TRBD2|TRBJ2-2
CASRYRTSGPAVVGELFF
>TRBV27|TRBD1|TRBJ2-7
CASSGQGWF
>TRBV10-2|-|TRBJ1-1
CASIRTGTGTEAFF
>TRBV5-1|TRBD2|TRBJ2-1
CASGRLAGLSSYNEQFF
>TRBV19|-|TRBJ1-2
CASGDRRGGGYTF
>TRBV5-1|-|TRBJ2-6
CASRHGPGANVLTF
>TRBV5-1|-|TRBJ2-2
CASSLAASRLAGELFF
>TRBV19|TRBD1|TRBJ2-5
CASSTGTGGAQETQYF
>TRBV19|TRBD2|TRBJ2-2
CASRQILASTGELFF
>TRBV19|TRBD2|TRBJ2-5
CASSSGLAGLKTQYF
>TRBV5-4|TRBD1|TRBJ2-7
CASSRQGVSYEQYF
>TRBV9|TRBD2|TRBJ2-7
CASSVGAGDGNEQYF
>TRBV10-3|-|TRBJ1-2
CAISGKQDTGYTF
>TRBV6-4|-|TRBJ2-3
CASSVGEVFTDTQYF
>TRBV5-1|TRBD1|TRBJ2-5
CASSASGTGIQETQYF
>TRBV7-7|TRBD1|TRBJ2-1
CASSQNQGVNEQFF
>TRBV11-3|-|TRBJ2-7
CASSLGSSYEQYF
>TRBV6-4|TRBD2|TRBJ2-1
CASRETSGSGNEQFF
>TRBV15|TRBD2|TRBJ2-1
CATSEQLALSYNEQFF
>TRBV7-2|-|TRBJ1-5
CASSLNQPQHF
>TRBV28|-|TRBJ1-5
CASSLLGRGQPQHF
>TRBV7-6|-|TRBJ1-2
CASSLIAGGGGYTF
>TRBV27|TRBD2|TRBJ2-1
CASRRGLAFDEQFF
>TRBV6-6|-|TRBJ2-3
CASNPGQGADTQYF
>TRBV28|TRBD1|TRBJ1-1
CASSTPGYRGRNTEAFF
>TRBV18|-|TRBJ1-1
CASSQGGITEAFF
>TRBV5-8|TRBD2|TRBJ2-7
CASSLGLAGEQYF
>TRBV29-1|TRBD2|TRBJ2-5
CSARLAARETQYF
>TRBV5-1|-|TRBJ2-3
CASSSITSTDTQYF
>TRBV15|-|TRBJ1-1
CATSGTLGTEAFF
>TRBV18|TRBD1|TRBJ1-5
CASSPTGQGRPQHF
>TRBV13|-|TRBJ2-5
CASSPVVAGQETQYF
>TRBV7-8|-|TRBJ2-1
CASSLVRGRTSNEQFF
>TRBV7-9|-|TRBJ1-1
CASSSGGNTEAFF
>TRBV4-1|TRBD2|TRBJ2-1
CASSQELRGTDEQFF
>TRBV30|-|TRBJ1-4
CAWRKFGESGEKLFF
>TRBV9|TRBD2|TRBJ2-7
CASSVSSGSSFYEQYF
>TRBV10-3|TRBD2|TRBJ2-2
CAISETGLGNTGELFF
>TRBV5-6|TRBD1|TRBJ1-1
CASSLFLQGGYTEAFF
>TRBV28|-|TRBJ2-2
CASSLDEWYPTGELFF
>TRBV7-3|-|TRBJ2-3
CASSFTATDTQYF
>TRBV10-3|-|TRBJ1-3
CAIRADRNSGNTIYF
>TRBV27|TRBD1|TRBJ1-2
CASSDRGYGYTF
>TRBV29-1|-|TRBJ1-2
CSVTRPGGSGYTF
>TRBV19|-|TRBJ1-5
CASTAIPLGNQPQHF
>TRBV7-9|TRBD1|TRBJ2-7
CASSRPGQAFREQYF